This TCR beta chain was recorded in a study of blood T cell repertoires in COVID-19. This CDR3 is 12 amino acids long. Germline CDR1 reads LNHDA; CDR2 reads SQIVND (reference sequence). Between the trimmed V and J ends, which lost 5 bases and 8 bases, there was a span of 12 bases. Sequenced by immunoSEQ multiplex PCR; TCRdb stores in-frame clones only, minus some. The sample includes a few hundred thousand clones, about 89% of them seen just once. Sequencing was done on a sample of peripheral blood. This receptor was identified in a woman in her forties who had recovered from COVID-19. The rearrangement links TRBV19 to TRBJ1-1; TRBD1 is a possible D gene (5 bases). CDR3: CASSFQGMEAFF. Here the CDR3 DNA reads TGTGCCAGTAGTTTCCAGGGAATGGAAGCTTTCTTT.